Below are 30 T cell receptor beta chains sequenced from a single sample in a study of blood T cell repertoires in COVID-19 (dated by TCRdb to 2018 to 2021). Receptor libraries were prepared by the immunoSEQ multiplex PCR assay. The table was pulled from immuneACCESS by TCRdb, which kept in-frame rearrangements only. Such tables lose some clones; where checked, under half of the loss comes from unresolved V genes, and the rest has no known cause. The sample profile shows about 300,000 clones; about 81% of them were found once. The ten largest clones represent more than 1.4% of the sample. The sample consisted of peripheral blood. These receptors all come from a human donor with COVID-19, enrolled during active disease. The donor label of this sample is uncertain.

This clone was picked up a small number of times. V and J are TRBV30 and TRBJ2-7; TRBD1 matches 8 bases. The germline gives CDR1 GTSNPN, CDR2 SVGIG (reference sequence). CDR3 length: 16 amino acids. The V and J ends lost 5 bases and 2 bases, in that order; junction bases with no gene match: 14. For the CDR3, the DNA is TGTGCCTGGGCCGGGGTCCGGGACAGGAGAACCTACGAGCAGTACTTC. Its translation: CAWAGVRDRRTYEQYF. Drawing the rest from reference TRBV30 and TRBJ2-7, the complete variable domain is SQTIHQWPATLVQPVGSPLSLECTVEGTSNPNLYWYRQAAGRGLQLLFYSVGIGQISSEVPQNLSASRPQDRQFILSSKKLLLSDSGFYLCAWAGVRDRRTYEQYFGPGTRLTVT.

The chain joins TRBV28 to TRBJ2-7, with TRBD1 matching 11 bases. The germline gives CDR1 MDHEN, CDR2 SYDVKM. J lost 3 bases, V lost 4 bases, and 17 bases had no gene match. The CDR3 covers 19 residues. In DNA, the CDR3 is TGTGCCAGCAGTTCCACCGGGACAGGGGGGAGAAAGAGGGTCTACGAGCAGTACTTC. It specifies CASSSTGTGGRKRVYEQYF.

The V gene is TRBV2, the J gene TRBJ1-2; 7 bases agree with TRBD1. Germline V CDR1 and CDR2: SNHLY, FYNNEI. The V and J ends lost 0 bases and 10 bases, in that order; junction bases with no gene match: 5. The CDR3 sequence is 13 residues long. The CDR3 DNA reads TGTGCCAGCAGTGAAGCACGTGACAGGGACTACACCTTC. Amino acids: CASSEARDRDYTF.

The rearrangement uses TRBV5-3 and TRBJ2-3; 10 nucleotides align to TRBD2. TRBV5-3 qualifies as an ORF whose function is uncertain. J was trimmed by 3 bases and V by 8 bases; bases with no gene match: 18. This CDR3 region has 18 residues. CDR3 in amino acids: CASRGTSVTPSETDTQYF. The DNA of the CDR3 is TGTGCCAGTCGCGGGACTAGCGTCACCCCCTCGGAGACAGATACGCAGTATTTT.

The rearrangement links TRBV7-4 to TRBJ2-7; a possible D gene is TRBD1 (6 bases). Between the trimmed V and J ends, which lost 5 bases and 3 bases, there was a span of 20 bases. Germline V lookup: CDR1 SGHVT, CDR2 SQSDAQ. The CDR3 is made up of 16 amino acids. This chain's CDR3 is CASSLLRDTYYYEQYF. The CDR3 nucleotides are TGTGCCAGCAGCCTACTCCGGGACACCTATTACTACGAGCAGTACTTC.

This clone occurred a few times. The chain has TRBV19 and TRBJ1-1; 11 nucleotides align to TRBD1. The trim removed 3 bases at V and 4 bases at J, leaving 4 bases unmatched. From germline, CDR1 is LNHDA and CDR2 SQIVND (reference sequence). This CDR3 is built from 15 residues. CDR3: CASSIAGQGATEAFF. The CDR3 DNA is TGTGCCAGTAGTATCGCCGGACAGGGGGCCACTGAAGCTTTCTTT. Full variable domain (outside the CDR3, taken from reference TRBV19 and TRBJ1-1): DGGITQSPKYLFRKEGQNVTLSCEQNLNHDAMYWYRQDPGQGLRLIYYSQIVNDFQKGDIAEGYSVSREKKESFPLTVTSAQKNPTAFYLCASSIAGQGATEAFFGQGTRLTVV.

This chain joins TRBV19 and TRBJ1-2, with TRBD1 matching over 8 bases. This CDR3 spans 12 amino acids. Germline CDR1 reads LNHDA; CDR2 reads SQIVND (reference sequence). V lost 6 bases and J lost 3; bases outside the gene matches: 0. CDR3 coding DNA: TGTGCCAGTAGGGACAGGGACTATGGCTACACCTTC. It is translated as CASRDRDYGYTF.

V gene TRBV27 combines with J gene TRBJ1-2; 8 positions agree with TRBD1. Germline V gene data show CDR1 as MNHEY and CDR2 as SMNVEV (reference sequence). V shed 5 bases and J 0 bases; nucleotides not matched to a gene: 5. This CDR3 is built from 15 residues. CDR3 residues: CASSPLTGANYGYTF. The CDR3 region has the DNA TGTGCCAGCAGTCCACTGACAGGGGCTAACTATGGCTACACCTTC.

This chain links TRBV6-5 with TRBJ1-5; 7 bases map to TRBD1. Per the germline V gene, CDR1 is MNHEY and CDR2 is SVGAGI. The CDR3 extends over 14 amino acids. V was clipped by 5 bases and J by 3 bases; unmatched bases: 4. CDR3: CASSTGAANQPQHF. The CDR3 DNA reads as TGTGCCAGCAGTACAGGGGCCGCCAATCAGCCCCAGCATTTT.

Comments on this clone: Relative to the germline gene, one junction end is altered; a read error may explain this. This rearrangement joins TRBV7-7 to TRBJ2-3; TRBD2 agrees at 7 bases. The CDR3 runs to 14 residues. Per germline, CDR1 SSHAT and CDR2 FNYEAQ (reference sequence). DNA for the CDR3: TGTGCTAGCAGCTTGGATAGCGGGACAGATACGCAGTATTTT. It translates to CASSLDSGTDTQYF.

The rearrangement uses TRBV9 and TRBJ2-5, with 10 bases matching TRBD2. This CDR3 is 16 amino acids long. V shed 0 bases and J 4 bases; nucleotides not matched to a gene: 6. Germline CDR1 and CDR2: SGDLS and YYNGEE. The CDR3 spells CASSVGAGGAGETQYF. The CDR3, as DNA: TGTGCCAGCAGCGTAGGAGCGGGAGGGGCGGGAGAGACCCAGTACTTC.

This clone appeared once. This chain connects TRBV5-1 to TRBJ1-3; TRBD1 matches at 8 bases. V dropped 2 bases and J dropped 3; count of bases not matched to a gene: 10. The CDR3 sequence is 17 residues long. Germline V lookup: CDR1 SGHRS, CDR2 YFSETQ. CDR3 region: CASSLSPGQGGGNTIYF. In DNA, the CDR3 is TGCGCCAGCAGCTTATCCCCAGGACAGGGTGGTGGAAACACCATATATTTT. Full variable domain (remainder filled in from reference TRBV5-1 and TRBJ1-3): KAGVTQTPRYLIKTRGQQVTLSCSPISGHRSVSWYQQTPGQGLQFLFEYFSETQRNKGNFPGRFSGRQFSNSRSEMNVSTLELGDSALYLCASSLSPGQGGGNTIYFGEGSWLTVV.

The rearrangement links TRBV7-6 to TRBJ2-1, with 8 positions matching TRBD2. Trimming at V came to 4 bases and at J to 4 bases, leaving 12 bases not matched to a gene. Looked up from germline, CDR1 is SGHVS and CDR2 is FNYEAQ. The CDR3 is made up of 17 amino acids. CDR3: CASSSETGGSFYNEQFF. CDR3 in DNA: TGTGCCAGCAGCTCCGAAACGGGAGGGAGTTTTTACAATGAGCAGTTCTTC.

V and J are TRBV5-1 and TRBJ1-3, with D possibly matching TRBD1 (6 bases). Germline-derived CDR1 and CDR2 are SGHRS and YFSETQ. V was clipped by 6 bases and J by 4 bases, with 8 bases between them. There are 12 residues in the CDR3. CDR3 sequence (DNA): TGCGCCAGCACAGGGGTCGGAAACACCATATATTTT. Its translation: CASTGVGNTIYF.

The chain combines TRBV27 with TRBJ2-5, with TRBD1 matching 7 bases. The germline gives CDR1 MNHEY, CDR2 SMNVEV (reference sequence). This CDR3 spans 14 amino acids. Germline trimming cut 4 bases from V and 1 base from J; bases unmatched to any gene: 3. The CDR3 loop is CASSSGQVQETQYF. The CDR3 nucleotides are TGTGCCAGCAGTTCCGGACAGGTCCAAGAGACCCAGTACTTC.

This sequence joins TRBV28 and TRBJ2-1, with D perhaps TRBD2 (5 bases). CDR1 is MDHEN, CDR2 SYDVKM, per germline. V was pared by 6 bases and J by 4 bases, with 10 bases between. CDR3 length: 13 amino acids. In DNA, the CDR3 is TGTGCCAGCAGCTGGACTGCTTACAATGAGCAGTTCTTC. Translated, it gives CASSWTAYNEQFF.

This clone appeared a few times. This rearrangement joins TRBV7-8 to TRBJ1-5; TRBD1 matches 9 bases. With 3 bases clipped from V and 1 base from J, the junction kept 10 bases outside the gene matches. The CDR3 has 18 residues. Germline V gene data show CDR1 as SGHVS and CDR2 as FQNEAQ. CDR3 protein: CASSFGYRGPSSNQPQHF. The CDR3 DNA reads as TGTGCCAGCAGCTTCGGCTACAGGGGGCCGTCCAGCAATCAGCCCCAGCATTTT.

This clone was counted between two and nine times. The chain joins TRBV7-9 to TRBJ1-1; tentatively, D is TRBD1 (5 bases). Trimming left V 7 bases short and J 3 bases short, with 12 bases between. In germline, CDR1 is SEHNR, CDR2 FQNEAQ (reference sequence). The CDR3 contains 13 residues. CDR3 nucleotide sequence: TGTGCCAGCAACCCAACAGGATACACTGAAGCTTTCTTT. Protein: CASNPTGYTEAFF.

The rearrangement joins TRBV6-1 to TRBJ1-5, with 9 bases lining up with TRBD1. J gave up 4 bases and V 2 bases, and 3 bases lay outside the gene matches. Germline V gives CDR1 MNHNS, CDR2 SASEGT. This CDR3 is built from 15 residues. The CDR3 DNA reads TGTGCCAGCAGTGAACCGGGGACAGGGAATCAGCCCCAGCATTTT. The encoded protein is CASSEPGTGNQPQHF.

The V gene is TRBV18, the J gene TRBJ1-6; maybe TRBD1 (5 bases). Germline V gene data show CDR1 as KGHSH and CDR2 as LQKENI. The CDR3 totals 14 residues. V lost 3 bases and J lost 6, with 9 bases in between. The CDR3 region is CASSPEGRNSPLHF. CDR3 nucleotide sequence: TGTGCCAGCTCACCGGAGGGGCGTAATTCACCCCTCCACTTT. Full variable domain (remainder filled in from reference TRBV18 and TRBJ1-6): NAGVMQNPRHLVRRRGQEARLRCSPMKGHSHVYWYRQLPEEGLKFMVYLQKENIIDESGMPKERFSAEFPKEGPSILRIQQVVRGDSAAYFCASSPEGRNSPLHFGNGTRLTVT.

This chain uses TRBV3-1 (or the pseudogene TRBV3-2) with TRBJ1-1; D is unresolved. The CDR3 extends over 15 amino acids. V was clipped by 6 bases and J by 1 base, with 15 bases between them. Germline CDR1 LGHDT, CDR2 YNNKEL (reference sequence). The CDR3 reads CASSAPKGRNTEAFF. CDR3 DNA sequence: TGTGCCAGCAGTGCTCCCAAAGGGAGGAACACTGAAGCTTTCTTT.

The chain uses TRBV10-3 and TRBJ1-5, with no clear D. The CDR3 totals 15 residues. Trimming left V 4 bases short and J 2 bases short, with 12 bases between. CDR1 is ENHRY, CDR2 SYGVKD, per germline. CDR3 DNA: TGTGCCATCAGTGGGGCGGCGGAGGGCAATCAGCCCCAGCATTTT. Encoded protein: CAISGAAEGNQPQHF.

V gene TRBV2 combines with J gene TRBJ2-7; D might be TRBD1 (5 bases). Germline CDR1 is SNHLY and CDR2 is FYNNEI. The length of the CDR3 is 13 residues. The V end was cut by 6 bases, the J end by 0 bases, with 9 bases between. DNA for the CDR3: TGTGCCAGCAGCCTGGACACCTCCTACGAGCAGTACTTC. Protein product: CASSLDTSYEQYF.

The chain is built from TRBV28 and TRBJ1-1, with D possibly being TRBD1 (5 bases). The V end lost 8 bases, the J end lost 1 base, and 14 bases lay between the germline ends. CDR3 size: 14 residues. Germline-derived CDR1 and CDR2 are MDHEN and SYDVKM. The CDR3 region has the DNA TGTGCCAGCCGAACTGGGGGGGAGAACACTGAAGCTTTCTTT. Translated: CASRTGGENTEAFF.

The table lists this clone with a few counts. The chain recombines TRBV9 with TRBJ1-2, with 7 positions matching TRBD1. The CDR3 sequence is 16 residues long. V dropped 3 bases and J dropped 0; count of bases not matched to a gene: 8. The germline CDR1 and CDR2 sequences are SGDLS and YYNGEE. The CDR3 nucleotides read TGTGCCAGCAGCGCCCTTCCGGGACAGACTAACTATGGCTACACCTTC. Translated: CASSALPGQTNYGYTF.

There are a few counts of this clone. The chain has TRBV6-5 and TRBJ2-1; tentative D call: TRBD2 (7 bases). The V gene lost 6 bases and the J gene lost 2 bases, with 11 bases spanning the gap. CDR1 and CDR2 (germline): MNHEY, SVGAGI. This CDR3 region has 14 residues. The CDR3 sequence: CASRGGLTYNEQFF. The CDR3 DNA follows: TGTGCCAGCAGGGGGGGGCTGACCTACAATGAGCAGTTCTTC.

The chain combines TRBV28 with TRBJ2-7; D gene unclear. From germline, CDR1 is MDHEN and CDR2 SYDVKM. The CDR3 contains 16 residues. Trimming cost V 6 bases and J 4 bases, with 22 bases left between them. Written as DNA, the CDR3 is TGTGCCAGCAGGGAAGGAGAGGCGACGGCAGCTTACGAGCAGTACTTC. Translated: CASREGEATAAYEQYF. Full variable domain (missing parts from reference TRBV28 and TRBJ2-7): DVKVTQSSRYLVKRTGEKVFLECVQDMDHENMFWYRQDPGLGLRLIYFSYDVKMKEKGDIPEGYSVSREKKERFSLILESASTNQTSMYLCASREGEATAAYEQYFGPGTRLTVT.

This chain uses TRBV5-4 with TRBJ2-2; 7 bases are a match to TRBD1. This CDR3 spans 18 amino acids. Germline loops: CDR1 SGHNT, CDR2 YYREEE (reference sequence). The J segment lost 1 base and the V segment lost 4 bases, leaving 13 bases of the junction unmatched. The DNA of the CDR3 is TGTGCCAGCAGCAGAGAACTTAGGGGGCTATTGAACACCGGGGAGCTGTTTTTT. It translates to CASSRELRGLLNTGELFF.

The chain combines TRBV2 with TRBJ1-1; TRBD1 agrees at 7 bases. Germline loops: CDR1 SNHLY, CDR2 FYNNEI. The CDR3 has 14 residues. V gave up 10 bases and J gave up 0 bases; unmatched junction bases: 8. The CDR3 loop is CATDLDRMNTEAFF. In nucleotides, the CDR3 is TGTGCCACCGATCTGGACAGGATGAACACTGAAGCTTTCTTT.

The chain has TRBV10-3 and TRBJ2-1; D is perhaps TRBD2 (6 bases). Germline V gene lookup returns CDR1 ENHRY and CDR2 SYGVKD. This CDR3 has 14 amino acids. The ends were cut back, 10 bases at V and 12 bases at J, with 25 bases in the middle. CDR3 nucleotide sequence: TGTGCCACCAGGACTCGGACTACGGATAATAGGCAGTTCTTC. Protein: CATRTRTTDNRQFF.